The next 27 T cell receptor beta chains were all read from a single sample in a study of metastatic and nonmetastatic thyroid tumors. TCRdb re-processed the PCR reads through MiXCR. The profile shows about 22,000 clones, roughly 15% of them singletons. Patients were all untreated before their thyroid surgery. The sequenced sample was tumor tissue. Receptor source: a female donor with papillary thyroid cancer or a benign thyroid nodule (not recorded which). Some clones in this sample may be carry-over from other donors' samples.

The sample holds many counts of this clone. J is TRBJ2-3 and V is TRBV11-2, with D possibly matching TRBD2 (6 bases). CDR1 is SGHAT, CDR2 FQNNGV, per germline. This CDR3 spans 14 amino acids. Trimming cost V 5 bases and J 2 bases, with 11 bases left between them. CDR3 loop: CASSPSGVTDTQYF. The CDR3, as DNA: TGTGCCAGCAGCCCCTCGGGGGTCACAGATACGCAGTATTTT.

This clone was observed at least ten times. J is TRBJ2-5 and V is TRBV18; 12 positions agree with TRBD2. This CDR3 has 13 residues. After removal of 6 bases from V and 5 bases from J, the junction contained 1 base not matched to a gene. Germline V gene sequence: CDR1 KGHSH, CDR2 LQKENI. The DNA of the CDR3 is TGTGCCAGCTCCGGACTAGCGGGGGAGACCCAGTACTTC. Its protein product is CASSGLAGETQYF.

The V gene is TRBV20-1, the J gene TRBJ1-5; no definite D call. This CDR3 has 13 residues. Trimming took off 3 bases at V and 3 bases at J, with 9 bases between the two ends. Germline V gene data show CDR1 as DFQATT and CDR2 as SNEGSKA (reference sequence). The CDR3 DNA reads TGCAGTGCTAGCGAAGGGTTCAATCAGCCCCAGCATTTT. Protein sequence: CSASEGFNQPQHF.

Many counts were recorded for this clone. CDR3 in amino acids: CASSFVTHYEQYF. The CDR3 nucleotides read TGTGCCAGCAGCTTCGTCACCCACTACGAGCAGTACTTC. The chain recombines TRBV14 with TRBJ2-7; D is ambiguous. The CDR3 spans 13 residues. In germline, CDR1 is SGHDN, CDR2 FVKESK. The V end was cut by 5 bases, the J end by 3 bases, with 11 bases between. Using reference TRBV14 and TRBJ2-7 for the parts outside the CDR3, the full variable domain is EAGVTQFPSHSVIEKGQTVTLRCDPISGHDNLYWYRRVMGKEIKFLLHFVKESKQDESGMPNNRFLAERTGGTYSTLKVQPAELEDSGVYFCASSFVTHYEQYFGPGTRLTVT.

This clone has ten or more counts. A much larger clone lies one base from this, so it may be a read error. In the same sample, other DNA sequences code for this CDR3. J is TRBJ1-5 and V is TRBV6-6, with D perhaps matching TRBD1 or TRBD2 (6 bases each). The DNA end favors TRBJ2-3, so the J call may be wrong. CDR1 and CDR2 from the germline V gene are MNHNY and SVGAGI (reference sequence). This CDR3 comprises 16 residues. CDR3 bases: TGTGCCAGCAGTTCTCGGGGGCGCGGGGTCGATCAGCCCCAGTATTTT. Its translation: CASSSRGRGVDQPQYF.

This clone was seen many times. V and J are TRBV7-2 and TRBJ2-7, with D unresolved. V lost 1 base, J lost 1 base, and 8 bases lay in between. Germline V gene data show CDR1 as SGHTA and CDR2 as FQGNSA. The CDR3 is made up of 14 amino acids. Here the CDR3 reads CASSLGPSSYEQYF. CDR3 nucleotides: TGTGCCAGCAGCTTAGGACCTTCTTCCTACGAGCAGTACTTC.

V is TRBV20-1 and J is TRBJ1-2; 7 bases align to TRBD1. There are 15 residues in the CDR3. CDR1 DFQATT and CDR2 SNEGSKA come from the germline V gene (reference sequence). V shed 0 bases, J shed 0 bases, and the junction held 4 bases outside the gene matches. CDR3 DNA sequence: TGCAGTGCTAGAGATGACCAGGGGGCTAACTATGGCTACACCTTC. Protein sequence: CSARDDQGANYGYTF.

This clone is medium-sized. This chain uses TRBV12-3 or TRBV12-4 with TRBJ1-2; a weak D match, TRBD1 (5 bases). V gave up 4 bases and J gave up 7 bases, with 7 bases separating them. This CDR3 has 11 amino acids. CDR3 loop: CASSSRVGYTF. The CDR3 nucleotides are TGTGCCAGCAGTTCCAGGGTTGGCTACACCTTC.

Concerning this clone: A much larger clone differs by one base, so this may be a read error. This sample also contains other DNA sequences that code for the same CDR3. V gene TRBV29-1 combines with J gene TRBJ2-3; D remains ambiguous. CDR1 and CDR2 from the germline V gene are SQVTM and ANQGSEA. The length of the CDR3 is 16 residues. V lost 1 base and J lost 6, with 20 bases in between. The CDR3 DNA follows: TGCAGCGTTGAAGGCGCTCTCACCATCTCCACGGATACGCAGTATTTT. Its translation: CSVEGALTISTDTQYF.

The genes are TRBV30 and TRBJ1-3; D gene ambiguous. V was trimmed by 3 bases and J by 0 bases, leaving 9 bases between them. CDR1 GTSNPN and CDR2 SVGIG come from the germline V gene (reference sequence). The CDR3 extends over 14 amino acids. CDR3 region: CAWRGFSSGNTIYF. Written as DNA, the CDR3 is TGTGCCTGGAGGGGTTTCAGCTCTGGAAACACCATATATTTT.

This clone qualifies as medium-sized. The chain has TRBV12-3 or TRBV12-4 and TRBJ2-1; no reliable D call. The V and J ends lost 2 bases and 9 bases respectively, with 11 bases between them. CDR3 length equals 13 residues. The CDR3 region is CASSLSYRSEQFF. The CDR3 bases are TGTGCCAGCAGTTTATCCTACCGGAGTGAGCAGTTCTTC.

This chain joins TRBV5-6 and TRBJ1-2; D unclear. The CDR3 runs 15 residues. Germline loops: CDR1 SGHDT, CDR2 YYEEEE. Deletions cut 4 bases from V and 7 bases from J, with 20 bases between. The CDR3 is CASSTPRGDTRGYTF. CDR3 bases: TGTGCCAGCAGCACCCCAAGAGGAGATACTCGTGGCTACACCTTC.

This clone qualifies as medium-sized. The V gene is TRBV18, the J gene TRBJ2-7, with 11 bases matching TRBD2. This CDR3 spans 14 amino acids. Germline trimming cut 6 bases from V and 7 bases from J; bases unmatched to any gene: 8. Looked up from germline, CDR1 is KGHSH and CDR2 is LQKENI. Written as DNA, the CDR3 is TGTGCCAGCTCCCTAGCGGGAGGCCCCAGGGAGCAGTACTTC. Its protein product is CASSLAGGPREQYF.

This clone was seen many times. The CDR3 is CMLRGGADYGYTF. CDR3 sequence (DNA): TGCATGCTTCGGGGGGGCGCAGACTATGGCTACACCTTC. This chain joins TRBV20-1 and TRBJ1-2; D is perhaps TRBD1 (6 bases). There are 13 residues in the CDR3. The germline CDR1 and CDR2 sequences are DFQATT and SNEGSKA (reference sequence).

This clone was seen many times. The gene calls are TRBV19 and TRBJ2-4; no clear D. V was clipped by 7 bases and J by 0 bases, with 7 bases between them. Germline lookup yields CDR1 LNHDA and CDR2 SQIVND (reference sequence). This CDR3 is built from 13 residues. CDR3 nucleotide sequence: TGTGCCAGTATGGCGGTAGCCAAAAACATTCAGTACTTC. Its translation: CASMAVAKNIQYF.

This clone has ten or more counts. This chain uses TRBV20-1 with TRBJ2-7; D unresolved. CDR3 length: 12 amino acids. CDR1 and CDR2 from the germline V gene are DFQATT and SNEGSKA (reference sequence). The V end was cut by 3 bases, the J end by 0 bases, with 6 bases between. Written as DNA, the CDR3 is TGCAGTGCTAGCCCTTTCTCCTACGAGCAGTACTTC. Its translation is CSASPFSYEQYF.

Of note for this clone: A read error may account for a junction end that differs from germline. The rearrangement joins TRBV10-1 to TRBJ2-5; 8 nucleotides line up with TRBD2. Germline V gives CDR1 WNHNN, CDR2 SYGVQD (reference sequence). This CDR3 has 14 amino acids. The CDR3: CASSECSGDNEHFF. The CDR3 nucleotides read TGCGCCAGCAGTGAGTGTAGCGGGGACAATGAGCATTTCTTC.

Many counts were recorded for this clone. J is TRBJ2-2 and V is TRBV12-3 or TRBV12-4; D is unresolved. The CDR3 is 15 amino acids. V was trimmed by 4 bases and J by 1 base, leaving 10 bases between them. CDR3 sequence (DNA): TGTGCCAGCAGTTCCCAAGATCTGAACACCGGGGAGCTGTTTTTT. This codes for CASSSQDLNTGELFF.

This clone was observed many times. V gene TRBV3-1 combines with J gene TRBJ1-2, with a weak D call TRBD1 (5 bases). V lost 5 bases to trimming and J lost 8 bases, with 21 bases between them. Germline V gene data show CDR1 as LGHDT and CDR2 as YNNKEL (reference sequence). There are 15 residues in the CDR3. The DNA of the CDR3 is TGTGCCAGCAGCGACACAAGGGGCCCACGTAAGGGCTACACCTTC. It is translated as CASSDTRGPRKGYTF. The full variable domain, rest sourced from reference TRBV3-1 and TRBJ1-2, is DTAVSQTPKYLVTQMGNDKSIKCEQNLGHDTMYWYKQDSKKFLKIMFSYNNKELIINETVPNRFSPKSPDKAHLNLHINSLELGDSAVYFCASSDTRGPRKGYTFGSGTRLTVV.

The chain carries TRBV11-2 and TRBJ2-2; 8 nucleotides agree with TRBD1. The CDR3 loop spans 16 amino acids. Unmatched junction bases numbered 12, after V lost 5 bases and J lost 7 bases. In germline, CDR1 is SGHAT, CDR2 FQNNGV. The CDR3: CASSPVGQGAFGELFF. The CDR3 region has the DNA TGTGCCAGCAGCCCCGTGGGCCAGGGGGCTTTCGGGGAGCTGTTTTTT.

In this sample, this clone turned up a few times. Compared with germline, one end of the junction differs, possibly owing to a read error. The rearrangement links TRBV4-1 to TRBJ2-7, with D possibly matching TRBD2 (5 bases). The germline gives CDR1 MGHRA, CDR2 YSYEKL. This CDR3 comprises 15 residues. In DNA form, the CDR3 reads TGCGCCAGCAGCCAAGATCGGCGGGTCCGCTACGAGCAGTACTTT. Translating gives CASSQDRRVRYEQYF.

In its sample, this clone was seen many times. The chain has TRBV20-1 and TRBJ1-1; D uncertain. The CDR3 consists of 16 residues. Per germline, CDR1 DFQATT and CDR2 SNEGSKA (reference sequence). Trimming stripped 0 bases from V and 1 base from J, with 15 bases between. The CDR3 coding sequence is TGCAGTGCTAGAGATCGTTACCGGACTCGGAACACTGAAGCTTTCTTT. Translated, it gives CSARDRYRTRNTEAFF.

This clone occurred a few times. The chain couples TRBV6-1 to TRBJ1-5; D gene unclear. The CDR3 sequence is 15 residues long. From germline, CDR1 is MNHNS and CDR2 SASEGT. The ends were cut back, 6 bases at V and 2 bases at J, with 14 bases in the middle. The CDR3 DNA is TGTGCCAGCAGCCGACGGGAGAATGGCAATCAGCCCCAGCATTTT. It translates to CASSRRENGNQPQHF.

This clone has a count of ten or more. The rearrangement uses TRBV11-1 and TRBJ2-1; D unresolved. The CDR3 consists of 13 residues. Between the trimmed V and J ends, which lost 7 bases and 7 bases, there was a span of 14 bases. Germline assignment: CDR1 SGHAT and CDR2 FQDESV (reference sequence). CDR3 in DNA: TGTGCCAGCACCCTTGGGGTGGGGAATGAGCAGTTCTTC. Translation gives CASTLGVGNEQFF.

This clone appeared many times. The rearrangement joins TRBV20-1 to TRBJ2-7, with 9 bases fitting TRBD2. V shed 0 bases, J shed 1 base, and the junction held 4 bases outside the gene matches. CDR3 length: 15 amino acids. Germline V gives CDR1 DFQATT, CDR2 SNEGSKA (reference sequence). DNA of the CDR3: TGCAGTGCTAGAGACCTAGCGGGGCGATCCTACGAGCAGTACTTC. It translates to CSARDLAGRSYEQYF.

Many counts were recorded for this clone. Other DNA sequences in this sample translate to the same CDR3. V is TRBV3-1 and J is TRBJ1-1; weak D call: TRBD1 (5 bases). Trimming took off 4 bases at V and 14 bases at J, with 23 bases between the two ends. CDR1 LGHDT and CDR2 YNNKEL come from the germline V gene (reference sequence). The CDR3 runs to 14 residues. CDR3 amino acids: CASSLRLDRLKVFF. CDR3 nucleotides: TGTGCCAGCAGCCTTCGCCTAGACAGACTGAAGGTCTTCTTT.

The sample holds many counts of this clone. This chain connects TRBV19 to TRBJ1-1, with TRBD1 as a possible D gene (5 bases). Germline CDR1 and CDR2: LNHDA and SQIVND (reference sequence). The V end was cut by 5 bases, the J end by 7 bases, with 26 bases between. The CDR3 spans 17 residues. The CDR3, as DNA: TGTGCCAGTAGTCGGTCCCCGCTGGCAGGGCTAGTCGGTGAAGCTTTCTTT. Its protein is CASSRSPLAGLVGEAFF.